This entry lists 26 T cell receptor beta chains sequenced from one sample in a study of blood T cell repertoires in COVID-19. Method: immunoSEQ multiplex PCR; TCRdb's copy keeps in-frame clones and lacks some. The sample has roughly 62,000 clones, roughly 74% seen once. The specimen sequenced was peripheral blood. These TCRs come from a human donor in a cohort sampled during active COVID-19.

The chain combines TRBV6-1 with TRBJ2-5, with D possibly being TRBD1 (8 bases). Trimming removed 4 bases from V and 4 bases from J, with 25 bases in between. The germline gives CDR1 MNHNS, CDR2 SASEGT. The CDR3 extends over 18 amino acids. The CDR3 region is CASSAIGDRGGFGETQYF. Written as DNA, the CDR3 is TGTGCCAGCAGTGCCATCGGAGACAGGGGAGGGTTCGGAGAGACCCAGTACTTC.

The rearrangement joins TRBV2 to TRBJ1-2; no definite D call. Germline V gene sequence: CDR1 SNHLY, CDR2 FYNNEI. Trimming pared 3 bases from V and 2 bases from J, leaving 4 bases between. This CDR3 is 12 amino acids long. The CDR3 loop reads CASSDRNYGYTF. CDR3 DNA sequence: TGTGCCAGCAGTGACAGGAACTATGGCTACACCTTC.

The chain combines TRBV7-2 with TRBJ1-2, with unresolved D. Germline V gene data show CDR1 as SGHTA and CDR2 as FQGNSA. The CDR3 covers 14 residues. Trimming took 1 base from V and 2 from J, leaving 8 bases between them. The chain's CDR3 is CASSLGRGNYGYTF. DNA of the CDR3: TGTGCCAGCAGCTTAGGTCGAGGAAACTATGGCTACACCTTC.

The chain is built from TRBV27 and TRBJ2-2; TRBD2 matches 7 bases. V lost 2 bases, J lost 6 bases, and 15 bases stayed unmatched. The CDR3 runs 18 residues. Germline V gives CDR1 MNHEY, CDR2 SMNVEV (reference sequence). The CDR3 DNA reads TGTGCCAGCAGTTTAAAGACTAGCTCCCCAGTCTTCGCCGGGGAGCTGTTTTTT. Its translation: CASSLKTSSPVFAGELFF.

The chain joins TRBV18 to TRBJ2-7; possible D gene TRBD2, 5 bases. Germline values: CDR1 KGHSH, CDR2 LQKENI. This CDR3 has 13 residues. Trimming removed 3 bases at V and 6 bases at J, with 12 bases between. The CDR3 nucleotides read TGTGCCAGCTCACCGTCCGAGGGTTTCGAGCAGTACTTC. This gives the protein CASSPSEGFEQYF.

This chain connects TRBV18 to TRBJ1-1; TRBD1 matches at 7 bases. Germline V lookup: CDR1 KGHSH, CDR2 LQKENI. Trimming took 3 bases from V and 3 from J; bases not matched to a gene: 7. The CDR3 covers 15 residues. The CDR3 loop is CASSPPGTVYTEAFF. DNA for the CDR3: TGTGCCAGCTCACCCCCCGGGACAGTCTACACTGAAGCTTTCTTT.

This chain connects TRBV5-5 to TRBJ1-1, with TRBD1 identical over 12 bases. CDR3 length equals 16 residues. Germline assignment: CDR1 SGHKS and CDR2 YYEKEE (reference sequence). V shed 4 bases and J 8 bases; nucleotides not matched to a gene: 12. This CDR3 reads CASSLQLGQGAGEAFF. Written as DNA, the CDR3 is TGTGCCAGCAGCCTCCAACTGGGACAGGGGGCGGGGGAAGCTTTCTTT.

The chain couples TRBV6-4 to TRBJ1-4, with unresolved D. The CDR3 length is 14 residues. Deletions cut 9 bases from V and 4 bases from J, with 15 bases between. Germline V gene data show CDR1 as MRHNA and CDR2 as SNTAGT. The CDR3 bases are TGTGCCAGTCCTTATAGATTTTATAATGAAAAACTGTTTTTT. Protein product: CASPYRFYNEKLFF.

This sequence joins TRBV9 and TRBJ2-7; TRBD1 aligns across 10 bases. This CDR3 is built from 14 residues. Trimming removed 0 bases from V and 7 bases from J; junction bases left unmatched: 4. CDR1 and CDR2 from the germline V gene are SGDLS and YYNGEE. The CDR3 coding sequence is TGTGCCAGCAGCGTAGGACAGGGGGCAGGGGAGCAGTACTTC. Protein sequence: CASSVGQGAGEQYF.

In the case of this clone: One junction end does not reproduce the germline sequence, and a read error may be involved. The chain uses TRBV7-7 and TRBJ2-3; 9 bases map to TRBD1. CDR3 length: 14 amino acids. The germline V gene encodes CDR1 SSHAT and CDR2 FNYEAQ (reference sequence). CDR3 sequence: CASSLGTGLDTQYF. The CDR3 nucleotides read TGTGCTAGCAGCTTAGGGACAGGGTTGGATACGCAGTATTTT. Drawing the rest from reference TRBV7-7 and TRBJ2-3, the complete variable domain is GAGVSQSPRYKVTKRGQDVTLRCDPISSHATLYWYQQALGQGPEFLTYFNYEAQPDKSGLPSDRFSAERPEGSISTLTIQRTEQRDSAMYRCASSLGTGLDTQYFGPGTRLTVL.

The CDR3 DNA reads as TGTGCCAGCAGCCTTAGGGGACAGGGACCAGGTGGCACTGAAGCTTTCTTT. It is translated as CASSLRGQGPGGTEAFF. This chain joins TRBV7-9 and TRBJ1-1; TRBD1 agrees at 9 bases. The CDR3 consists of 17 residues. Germline lookup yields CDR1 SEHNR and CDR2 FQNEAQ (reference sequence). J lost 4 bases, V lost 5 bases, and 14 bases had no gene match.

The CDR3 DNA reads TGTGCCAGCAGCAACCTTGGACAGGGTGGTCAGCCCCAGCATTTT. This gives the protein CASSNLGQGGQPQHF. The chain uses TRBV7-2 and TRBJ1-5; TRBD1 matches at 8 bases. The CDR3 loop spans 15 amino acids. V was clipped by 5 bases and J by 6 bases; unmatched bases: 9. Germline V gene data show CDR1 as SGHTA and CDR2 as FQGNSA.

The chain uses TRBV19 and TRBJ2-1, with a possible D match to TRBD1 (5 bases). The V gene's germline CDR1 is LNHDA and CDR2 SQIVND (reference sequence). V was clipped by 5 bases and J by 6 bases, with 20 bases between them. The CDR3 consists of 16 residues. CDR3 DNA: TGTGCCAGTAGTTTACGGGTCACCCTAAGGGGCAATGAGCAGTTCTTC. The encoded protein is CASSLRVTLRGNEQFF.

The chain uses TRBV5-5 and TRBJ1-5; D is unresolved. Looked up from germline, CDR1 is SGHKS and CDR2 is YYEKEE (reference sequence). The CDR3 is 14 residues long. V lost 1 base, J lost 6 bases, and 11 bases lay in between. The CDR3 region is CASSLRAGLQPQHF. The CDR3 nucleotides read TGTGCCAGCAGCTTGCGGGCAGGACTTCAGCCCCAGCATTTT.

The chain carries TRBV18 and TRBJ2-5, with D tentatively TRBD2 (6 bases). Trimming left V 5 bases short and J 3 bases short, with 16 bases between. This CDR3 contains 15 residues. Germline CDR1 KGHSH, CDR2 LQKENI. CDR3 sequence: CASSEDLGGEETQYF. The CDR3 DNA follows: TGTGCCAGCTCAGAGGACCTTGGCGGGGAAGAGACCCAGTACTTC.

V and J are TRBV27 and TRBJ2-1; no clear D gene. The V end was cut by 7 bases, the J end by 8 bases, with 33 bases between. CDR1 is MNHEY and CDR2 is SMNVEV in the germline V gene (reference sequence). CDR3 length: 19 residues. CDR3 DNA sequence: TGTGCCAGCACCCCCGACCGCATGGGTGGTGGTCTCCAGAGCGATGAGCAGTTCTTC. It encodes CASTPDRMGGGLQSDEQFF.

This clone was picked up one time. The chain carries TRBV6-6 and TRBJ1-5, with 7 bases that match TRBD1. J lost 2 bases, V lost 7 bases, and 5 bases had no gene match. This CDR3 spans 14 amino acids. Looked up from germline, CDR1 is MNHNY and CDR2 is SVGAGI (reference sequence). The CDR3 protein is CASTPQGGNQPQHF. CDR3 in DNA: TGTGCCAGCACCCCGCAGGGGGGCAATCAGCCCCAGCATTTT.

This chain joins TRBV19 and TRBJ1-1, with D unclear. Germline values: CDR1 LNHDA, CDR2 SQIVND (reference sequence). The CDR3 runs 13 residues. The ends were cut back, 4 bases at V and 6 bases at J, with 12 bases in the middle. The CDR3 protein is CASSTLGRAEAFF. The CDR3 DNA follows: TGTGCCAGTAGTACCCTAGGGAGGGCTGAAGCTTTCTTT.

This chain connects TRBV5-1 to TRBJ1-6; 10 bases line up with TRBD1. Germline trimming cut 4 bases from V and 5 bases from J; bases unmatched to any gene: 3. From germline, CDR1 is SGHRS and CDR2 YFSETQ. The CDR3 is made up of 15 amino acids. CDR3 loop: CASSRTGGDNSPLHF. The CDR3 DNA follows: TGCGCCAGCAGCAGGACAGGGGGAGATAATTCACCCCTCCACTTT.

V and J are TRBV5-4 and TRBJ2-1, with D possibly TRBD1 on 5 matching bases. Germline V gene lookup returns CDR1 SGHNT and CDR2 YYREEE (reference sequence). V was clipped by 4 bases and J by 6 bases, with 14 bases between them. CDR3 length: 14 residues. CDR3: CASSMQQVPNEQFF. For the CDR3, the DNA is TGTGCCAGCAGCATGCAACAGGTGCCCAATGAGCAGTTCTTC.

The CDR3 coding sequence is TGTGCCAGCAGTAAGGACAGGGGAGTAAACACCATATATTTT. It is translated as CASSKDRGVNTIYF. The chain links TRBV6-5 to TRBJ1-3; 9 nucleotides agree with TRBD1. Germline V gene lookup returns CDR1 MNHEY and CDR2 SVGAGI. Trimming at V came to 5 bases and at J to 6 bases, leaving 5 bases not matched to a gene. The length of the CDR3 is 14 residues.

This chain links TRBV4-1 with TRBJ1-2, with D possibly TRBD1 on 5 matching bases. The CDR3 contains 13 residues. In germline, CDR1 is MGHRA, CDR2 YSYEKL. Trimming took off 0 bases at V and 8 bases at J, with 10 bases between the two ends. The CDR3 DNA follows: TGCGCCAGCAGCCAAGAAGGAGGGGCCGGCTACACCTTC. Its protein product is CASSQEGGAGYTF.

The chain recombines TRBV11-3 with TRBJ2-1; 9 bases map to TRBD1. With V trimmed by 3 bases and J by 0 bases, 0 bases remained unmatched. The CDR3 is 15 residues long. CDR1 and CDR2 (germline): SGHNT, YENEEA. The CDR3 protein is CASSLDRGSYNEQFF. The CDR3 bases are TGTGCCAGCAGCTTGGACAGGGGCTCCTACAATGAGCAGTTCTTC. The full variable domain, rest sourced from reference TRBV11-3 and TRBJ2-1, is EAGVVQSPRYKIIEKKQPVAFWCNPISGHNTLYWYLQNLGQGPELLIRYENEEAVDDSQLPKDRFSAERLKGVDSTLKIQPAELGDSAVYLCASSLDRGSYNEQFFGPGTRLTVL.

This clone appeared a few times. V and J are TRBV19 and TRBJ1-1; the D is unclear. The CDR3 is 14 amino acids. V was clipped by 3 bases and J by 6 bases, with 14 bases between them. In germline, CDR1 is LNHDA, CDR2 SQIVND (reference sequence). The CDR3 sequence: CASSMRGVAAEAFF. CDR3 nucleotide sequence: TGTGCCAGTAGTATGAGAGGTGTAGCCGCTGAAGCTTTCTTT.

This chain uses TRBV5-1 with TRBJ1-1; D may be TRBD1 (5 bases). This CDR3 is built from 13 residues. Germline values: CDR1 SGHRS, CDR2 YFSETQ. The V end lost 3 bases, the J end lost 2 bases, and 8 bases lay between the germline ends. DNA for the CDR3: TGCGCCAGCAGCTGGGGGGGAAACACTGAAGCTTTCTTT. Translation gives CASSWGGNTEAFF.

The chain joins TRBV4-2 to TRBJ2-1, with 8 nucleotides matching TRBD2. The length of the CDR3 is 15 residues. Germline values: CDR1 LGHNA, CDR2 YNFKEQ. The trim removed 2 bases at V and 4 bases at J, leaving 4 bases unmatched. CDR3 coding DNA: TGTGCCAGCAGCCAAACTAGCGGATTTTACAATGAGCAGTTCTTC. It specifies CASSQTSGFYNEQFF.